This T cell receptor beta chain derives from a study of blood T cell repertoires in COVID-19. As for the study in general: Samples taken during acute and convalescent COVID-19 were collected in the United States, Italy and Spain. T cells, B-cell-depleted T cells, or PBMCs provided the cDNA or gDNA that served as material.

CDR3 length: 14 residues. Trimming removed 8 bases at V and 4 bases at J, with 17 bases between. CDR1 is MGHDK, CDR2 SYGVNS, per germline. Study processing details: Amplified reference gene primers provided the basis for estimating nucleated cell counts. Method: immunoSEQ multiplex PCR; TCRdb's copy keeps in-frame clones and lacks some. The V and J calls and the clone size are those of that table, but D and trimming were determined from the DNA. This repertoire shows under 200,000 clones, about 80% found once; its top ten account for approximately 1.5%. Sequencing was performed on peripheral blood. The TCR was taken from a human donor in a cohort sampled during active COVID-19. V and J are TRBV25-1 and TRBJ1-2; maybe TRBD1 (5 bases). The CDR3 region has the DNA TGTGCCAGCCAATCCACCGGGGGGGTCTATGGCTACACCTTC. It codes for CASQSTGGVYGYTF.